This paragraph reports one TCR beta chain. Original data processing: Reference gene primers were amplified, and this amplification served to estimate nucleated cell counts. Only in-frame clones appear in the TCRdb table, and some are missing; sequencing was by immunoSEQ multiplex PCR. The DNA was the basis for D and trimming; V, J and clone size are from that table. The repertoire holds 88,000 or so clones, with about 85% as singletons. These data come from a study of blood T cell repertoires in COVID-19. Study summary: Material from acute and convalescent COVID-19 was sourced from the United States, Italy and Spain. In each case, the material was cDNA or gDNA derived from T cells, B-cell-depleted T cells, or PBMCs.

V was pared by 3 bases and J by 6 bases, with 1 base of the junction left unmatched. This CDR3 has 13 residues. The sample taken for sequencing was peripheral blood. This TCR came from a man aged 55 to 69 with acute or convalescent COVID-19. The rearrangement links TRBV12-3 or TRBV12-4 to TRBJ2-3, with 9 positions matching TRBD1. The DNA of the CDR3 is TGTGCCAGCAGTTTTGGGACAGGGGATACGCAGTATTTT. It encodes CASSFGTGDTQYF.